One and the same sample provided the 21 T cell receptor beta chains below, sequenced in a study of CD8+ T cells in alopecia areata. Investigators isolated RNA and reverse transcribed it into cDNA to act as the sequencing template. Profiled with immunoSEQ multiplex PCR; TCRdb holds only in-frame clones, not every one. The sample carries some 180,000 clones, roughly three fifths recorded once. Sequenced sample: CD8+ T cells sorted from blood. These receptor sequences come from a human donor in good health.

CDR3 protein: CSVEMGELENYGYTF. The CDR3 DNA is TGCAGCGTTGAAATGGGGGAGCTGGAGAACTATGGCTACACCTTC. The chain is built from TRBV29-1 and TRBJ1-2; possibly TRBD1 for D (5 bases). With 2 bases removed from V and 2 bases from J, the gap between germline ends came to 15 bases. Germline values: CDR1 SQVTM, CDR2 ANQGSEA. CDR3 length: 15 residues.

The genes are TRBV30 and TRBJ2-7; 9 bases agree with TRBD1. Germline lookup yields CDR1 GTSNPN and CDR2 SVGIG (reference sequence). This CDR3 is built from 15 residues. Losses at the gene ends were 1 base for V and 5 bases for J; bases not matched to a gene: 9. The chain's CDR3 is CAWSAGTGIPHEQYF. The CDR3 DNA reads TGTGCCTGGAGTGCGGGGACAGGGATCCCACACGAGCAGTACTTC.

The chain's CDR3 is CAISGGGEIYNEQFF. CDR3 DNA: TGTGCCATCAGTGGGGGGGGAGAGATTTACAATGAGCAGTTCTTC. The rearrangement uses TRBV10-3 and TRBJ2-1, with 7 bases lining up with TRBD2. Trimming removed 4 bases from V and 4 bases from J; junction bases left unmatched: 7. Germline values: CDR1 ENHRY, CDR2 SYGVKD. CDR3 length equals 15 residues.

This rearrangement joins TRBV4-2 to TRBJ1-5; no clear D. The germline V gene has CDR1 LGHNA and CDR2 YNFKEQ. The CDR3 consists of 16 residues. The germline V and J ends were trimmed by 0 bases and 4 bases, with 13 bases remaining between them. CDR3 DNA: TGTGCCAGCAGCCAAGAATTAGGAAGTTTGAATCAGCCCCAGCATTTT. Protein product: CASSQELGSLNQPQHF.

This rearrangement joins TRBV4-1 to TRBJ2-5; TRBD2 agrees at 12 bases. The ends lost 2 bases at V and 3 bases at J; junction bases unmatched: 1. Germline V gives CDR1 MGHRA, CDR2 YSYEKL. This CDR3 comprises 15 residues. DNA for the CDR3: TGCGCCAGCAGCCAACTAGCGGGGGGGAAAGAGACCCAGTACTTC. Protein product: CASSQLAGGKETQYF.

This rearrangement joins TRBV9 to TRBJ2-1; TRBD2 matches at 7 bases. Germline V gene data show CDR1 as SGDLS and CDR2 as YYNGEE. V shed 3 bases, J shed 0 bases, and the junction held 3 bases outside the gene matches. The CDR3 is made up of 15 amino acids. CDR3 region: CASSAWGGSYNEQFF. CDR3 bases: TGTGCCAGCAGCGCGTGGGGGGGCTCCTACAATGAGCAGTTCTTC.

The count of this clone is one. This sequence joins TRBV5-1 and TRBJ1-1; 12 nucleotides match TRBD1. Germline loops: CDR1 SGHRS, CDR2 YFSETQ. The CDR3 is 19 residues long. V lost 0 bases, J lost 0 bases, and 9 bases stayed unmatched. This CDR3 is CASSLDGGQGALVNTEAFF. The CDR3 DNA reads TGCGCCAGCAGCTTGGATGGGGGACAGGGGGCTTTAGTGAACACTGAAGCTTTCTTT.

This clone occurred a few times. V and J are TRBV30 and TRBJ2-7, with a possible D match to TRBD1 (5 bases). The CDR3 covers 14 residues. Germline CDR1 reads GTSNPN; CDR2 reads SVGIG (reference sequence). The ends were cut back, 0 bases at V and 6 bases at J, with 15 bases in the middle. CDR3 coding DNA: TGTGCCTGGAGTGTATATCGCCAGGGTACCGAGCAGTACTTC. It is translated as CAWSVYRQGTEQYF.

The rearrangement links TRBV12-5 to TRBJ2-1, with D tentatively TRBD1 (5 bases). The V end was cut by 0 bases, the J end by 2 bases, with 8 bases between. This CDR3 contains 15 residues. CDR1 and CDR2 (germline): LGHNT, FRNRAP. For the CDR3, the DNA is TGTGCTAGTGGTTTGGTGGAACAGGCCTACAATGAGCAGTTCTTC. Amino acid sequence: CASGLVEQAYNEQFF.

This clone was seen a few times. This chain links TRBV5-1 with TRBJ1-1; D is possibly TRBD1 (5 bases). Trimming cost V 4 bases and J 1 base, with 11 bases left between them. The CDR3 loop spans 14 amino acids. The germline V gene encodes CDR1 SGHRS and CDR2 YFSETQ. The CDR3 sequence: CASSMGRGNTEAFF. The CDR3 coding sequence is TGCGCCAGCAGCATGGGGAGGGGGAACACTGAAGCTTTCTTT. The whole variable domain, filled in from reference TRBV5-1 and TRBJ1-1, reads KAGVTQTPRYLIKTRGQQVTLSCSPISGHRSVSWYQQTPGQGLQFLFEYFSETQRNKGNFPGRFSGRQFSNSRSEMNVSTLELGDSALYLCASSMGRGNTEAFFGQGTRLTVV.

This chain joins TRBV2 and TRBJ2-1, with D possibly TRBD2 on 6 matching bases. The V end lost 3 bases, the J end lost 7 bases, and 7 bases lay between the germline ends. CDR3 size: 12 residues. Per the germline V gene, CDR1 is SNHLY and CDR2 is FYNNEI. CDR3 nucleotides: TGTGCCAGCAGTGAGCTAGCGAATGAGCAGTTCTTC. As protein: CASSELANEQFF.

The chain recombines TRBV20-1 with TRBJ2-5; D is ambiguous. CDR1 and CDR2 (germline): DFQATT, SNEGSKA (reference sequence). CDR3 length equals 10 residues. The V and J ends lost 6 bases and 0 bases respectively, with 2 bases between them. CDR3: CSANQETQYF. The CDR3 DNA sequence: TGCAGTGCCAACCAAGAGACCCAGTACTTC.

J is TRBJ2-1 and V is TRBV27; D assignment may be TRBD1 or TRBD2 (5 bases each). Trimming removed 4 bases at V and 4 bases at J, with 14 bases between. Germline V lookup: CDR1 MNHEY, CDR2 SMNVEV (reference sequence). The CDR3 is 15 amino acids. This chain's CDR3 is CASSWDVGEYNEQFF. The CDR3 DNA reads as TGTGCCAGCAGTTGGGACGTGGGGGAATACAATGAGCAGTTCTTC.

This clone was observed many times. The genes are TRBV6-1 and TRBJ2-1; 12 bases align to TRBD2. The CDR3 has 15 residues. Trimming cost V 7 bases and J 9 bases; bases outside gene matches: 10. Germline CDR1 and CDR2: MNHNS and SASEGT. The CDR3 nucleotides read TGTGCCAGCAAAGGACTAGCGGGGTCGGGGGGTGAGCAGTTCTTC. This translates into CASKGLAGSGGEQFF.

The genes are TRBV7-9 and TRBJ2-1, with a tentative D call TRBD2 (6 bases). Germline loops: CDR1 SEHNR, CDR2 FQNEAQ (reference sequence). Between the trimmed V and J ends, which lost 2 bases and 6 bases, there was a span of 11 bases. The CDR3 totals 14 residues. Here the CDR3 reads CASSLSPGGNEQFF. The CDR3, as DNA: TGTGCCAGCAGCTTAAGCCCCGGGGGCAATGAGCAGTTCTTC.

The CDR3 sequence is CASSPSTGLSYNEQFF. Written as DNA, the CDR3 is TGTGCCAGCAGCCCCTCGACAGGACTGTCCTACAATGAGCAGTTCTTC. This chain joins TRBV7-9 and TRBJ2-1; a possible D gene is TRBD1 (6 bases). Trimming shortened V by 5 bases and J by 1 base, and 15 bases separated the two germline ends. CDR1 and CDR2 (germline): SEHNR, FQNEAQ (reference sequence). The CDR3 has 16 amino acids. Full variable domain (rest looked up from reference TRBV7-9 and TRBJ2-1): DTGVSQNPRHKITKRGQNVTFRCDPISEHNRLYWYRQTLGQGPEFLTYFQNEAQLEKSRLLSDRFSAERPKGSFSTLEIQRTEQGDSAMYLCASSPSTGLSYNEQFFGPGTRLTVL.

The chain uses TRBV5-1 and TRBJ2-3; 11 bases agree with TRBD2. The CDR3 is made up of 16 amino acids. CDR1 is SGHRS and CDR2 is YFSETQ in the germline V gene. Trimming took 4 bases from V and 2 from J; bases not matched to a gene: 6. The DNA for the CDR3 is TGCGCCAGCAGCCCGGGGACTAGCGGAAACACAGATACGCAGTATTTT. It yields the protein CASSPGTSGNTDTQYF.

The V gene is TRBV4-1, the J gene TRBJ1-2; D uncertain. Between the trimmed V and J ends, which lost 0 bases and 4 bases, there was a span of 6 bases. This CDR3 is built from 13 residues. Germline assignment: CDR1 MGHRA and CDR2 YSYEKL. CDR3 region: CASSQDQGYGYTF. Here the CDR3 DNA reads TGCGCCAGCAGCCAAGATCAAGGCTATGGCTACACCTTC.

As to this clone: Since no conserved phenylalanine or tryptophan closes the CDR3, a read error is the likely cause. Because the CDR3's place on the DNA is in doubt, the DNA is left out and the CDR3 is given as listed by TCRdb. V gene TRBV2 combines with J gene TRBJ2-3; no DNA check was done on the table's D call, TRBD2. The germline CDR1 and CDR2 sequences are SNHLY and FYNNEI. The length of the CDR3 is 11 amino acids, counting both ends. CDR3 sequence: CASSDGGLDSI.

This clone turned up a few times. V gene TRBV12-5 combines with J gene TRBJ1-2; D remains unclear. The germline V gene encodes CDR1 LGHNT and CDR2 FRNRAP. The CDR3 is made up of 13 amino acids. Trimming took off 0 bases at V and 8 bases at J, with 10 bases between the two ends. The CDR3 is CASGLVHGGGYTF. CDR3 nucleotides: TGTGCTAGTGGTTTGGTACATGGAGGGGGCTACACCTTC.

The CDR3 loop is CSVEDDRDYTRAVYGYTF. CDR3 nucleotides: TGCAGCGTTGAAGACGATCGGGACTATACGCGGGCTGTATATGGCTACACCTTC. The chain combines TRBV29-1 with TRBJ1-2, with a tentative D call TRBD1 (5 bases). The CDR3 covers 18 residues. Germline V gene sequence: CDR1 SQVTM, CDR2 ANQGSEA. Trimming stripped 0 bases from V and 5 bases from J, with 25 bases between.